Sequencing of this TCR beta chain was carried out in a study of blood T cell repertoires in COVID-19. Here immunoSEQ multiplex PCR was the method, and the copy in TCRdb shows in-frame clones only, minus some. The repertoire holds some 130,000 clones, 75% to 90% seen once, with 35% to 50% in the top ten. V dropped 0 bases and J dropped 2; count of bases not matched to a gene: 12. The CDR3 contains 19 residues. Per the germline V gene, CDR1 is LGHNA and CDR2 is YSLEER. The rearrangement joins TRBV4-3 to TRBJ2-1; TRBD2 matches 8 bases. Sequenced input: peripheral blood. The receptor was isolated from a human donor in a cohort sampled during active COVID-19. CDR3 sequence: CASSQDFAGGPMTYNEQFF. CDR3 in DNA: TGCGCCAGCAGCCAAGATTTTGCGGGAGGCCCCATGACCTACAATGAGCAGTTCTTC.